The clone carrying this T cell receptor beta chain is labeled medium-sized. What it binds is not known. V gave up 3 bases and J gave up 11 bases; unmatched junction bases: 4. Germline CDR1 reads MNHNS; CDR2 reads SASEGT. CDR3 length equals 13 residues. Disease was node-negative on CT and PET/CT in all patients; none had prior chemotherapy, radiotherapy or other malignancies. Amplification of TCR beta CDR3 from genomic DNA used two-round multiplex PCR. Primers targeting each individual TRBV and TRBJ gene were applied in first-round PCR. Via MiXCR, TCRdb re-called the multiplex PCR reads, giving one row per CDR3 protein. Of about 23,000 distinct CDR3 sequences in the sample, more than 40% are singletons; the top ten hold less than 40%. This specimen belongs to a study of prognosis after radiotherapy for stage I lung cancer. Study in general: Enrollment began in the first half of 2018 and ended in early 2019; the enrolled patients had stage I non-small cell lung cancer. Findings of the study overall: TRBV and TRBJ gene usage reportedly differed between patients with and without metastases.

This specimen was PBMCs, taken before or after stereotactic body radiation therapy (not recorded which). The chain joins TRBV6-1 to TRBJ1-6, with 7 bases fitting TRBD1. The sequence came from a donor over 45 with non-small cell lung cancer. In DNA, the CDR3 is TGTGCCAGCAGTGAGAACAGGGGTACACCCCTCCACTTT. Encoded protein: CASSENRGTPLHF.